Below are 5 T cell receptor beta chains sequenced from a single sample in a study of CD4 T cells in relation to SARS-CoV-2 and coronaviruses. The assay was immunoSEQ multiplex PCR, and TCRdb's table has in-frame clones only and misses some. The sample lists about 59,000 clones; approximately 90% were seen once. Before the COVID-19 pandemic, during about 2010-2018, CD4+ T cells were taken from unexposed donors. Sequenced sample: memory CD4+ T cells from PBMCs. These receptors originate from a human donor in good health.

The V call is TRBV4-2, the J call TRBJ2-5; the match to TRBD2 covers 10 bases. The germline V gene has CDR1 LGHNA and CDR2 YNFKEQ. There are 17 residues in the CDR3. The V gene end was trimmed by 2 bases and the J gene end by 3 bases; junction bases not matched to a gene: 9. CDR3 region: CASSQSLASGSEETQYF. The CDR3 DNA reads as TGTGCCAGCAGCCAATCCTTAGCTAGCGGGAGCGAAGAGACCCAGTACTTC.

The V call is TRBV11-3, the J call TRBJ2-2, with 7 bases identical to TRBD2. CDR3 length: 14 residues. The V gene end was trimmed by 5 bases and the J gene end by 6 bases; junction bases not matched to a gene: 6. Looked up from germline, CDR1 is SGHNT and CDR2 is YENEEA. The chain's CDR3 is CASSRGVGPGELFF. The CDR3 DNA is TGTGCCAGCAGCCGGGGGGTTGGGCCCGGGGAGCTGTTTTTT.

The CDR3 sequence: CASSPDIDRVETQYF. The CDR3 region has the DNA TGTGCCAGCAGCCCCGATATAGACAGGGTTGAGACCCAGTACTTC. The gene calls are TRBV7-6 and TRBJ2-5; 7 bases map to TRBD1. The ends lost 5 bases at V and 5 bases at J; junction bases unmatched: 11. This CDR3 has 15 residues. CDR1 is SGHVS and CDR2 is FNYEAQ in the germline V gene.

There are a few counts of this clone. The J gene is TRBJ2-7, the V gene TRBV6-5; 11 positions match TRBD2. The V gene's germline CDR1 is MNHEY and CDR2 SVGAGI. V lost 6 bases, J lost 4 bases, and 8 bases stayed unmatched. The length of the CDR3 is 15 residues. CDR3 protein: CASRQTSGVSYEQYF. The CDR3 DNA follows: TGTGCCAGCAGGCAGACTAGCGGGGTTTCTTACGAGCAGTACTTC.

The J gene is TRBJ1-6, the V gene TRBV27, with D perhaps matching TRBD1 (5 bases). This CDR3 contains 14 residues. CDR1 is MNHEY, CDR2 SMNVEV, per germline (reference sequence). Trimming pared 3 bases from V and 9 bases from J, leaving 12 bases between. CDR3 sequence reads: CASSFEGWSSPLHF. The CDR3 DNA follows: TGTGCCAGCAGTTTCGAGGGGTGGAGTTCACCCCTCCACTTT.